The source of this T cell receptor beta chain is a study of shared clonotypes between healthy human individuals. The CDR3 has 15 amino acids. TCRdb keeps only in-frame clones here, not all; method: immunoSEQ multiplex PCR. The table lists roughly 500,000 clones, 90% to 96% of them singletons. The sample comprised naive CD4+ T cells sorted from blood. The subset is: CD45RA+ positively selected. The clonotype comes from a woman between 25 and 40 years old in good health. The rearrangement uses TRBV1 and TRBJ1-4. TRBV1 is assigned pseudogene status. CDR3 protein: CTSSQVCATNEKLFF. The CDR3 DNA follows: TGCACCAGCAGCCAAGTATGCGCAACTAATGAAAAACTGTTTTTT.